This paragraph reports one T cell receptor (beta chain). Its specificity is unknown. This entry belongs to a study of T cell responses to AZD1222 COVID-19 vaccine. General study points: Vaccination with two AZD1222 doses was followed by a rise in Spike-specific TCR breadth and depth. Most donors were white British, females outnumbered males, and clonal diversity was possibly underestimated. No repertoire was sampled before or during the peak T cell response, only after it. Baseline seropositivity occurred in only a handful of AZD1222 recipients.

CDR3 length equals 14 residues. Germline V gives CDR1 SEHNR, CDR2 FQNEAQ (reference sequence). V was cut by 5 bases and J by 0 bases, with 8 bases left in between. TCRdb keeps only in-frame clones here, not all; method: immunoSEQ multiplex PCR. The table shows about 120,000 clones, with just over 85% occurring only once. The rearrangement joins TRBV7-9 to TRBJ2-1, with no clear D. This TCR was recovered from an adult in good health. This specimen was peripheral blood, taken on day 0 of AZD1222 vaccination. The CDR3 protein is CASSPLSSYNEQFF. CDR3 nucleotides: TGTGCCAGCAGCCCACTAAGCTCCTACAATGAGCAGTTCTTC.